Each of the 20 T cell receptor beta chains below was sequenced from the same sample in a study of shared clonotypes between healthy human individuals. Profiled with immunoSEQ multiplex PCR; TCRdb holds only in-frame clones, not every one. The sample gives a few hundred thousand clones, approximately 97% of which show up once; more than 0.3% is in the top ten. The source material was memory CD8+ T cells sorted from blood. The subset was: CD45RO+ cells pooled with CCR7-negative TemRA cells. Every receptor here comes from a young man in good health.

V usage is TRBV28 and J usage is TRBJ2-7; 7 bases match TRBD2. With V trimmed by 5 bases and J by 4 bases, 17 bases remained unmatched. CDR1 and CDR2 from the germline V gene are MDHEN and SYDVKM. The CDR3 is 17 amino acids. The CDR3 nucleotides are TGTGCCAGCAGTAGCCCCGGGTCTAGCGGAGGGACGTACGAGCAGTACTTC. Its translation is CASSSPGSSGGTYEQYF.

The gene calls are TRBV4-1 and TRBJ1-2; D is unresolved. V was pared by 0 bases and J by 5 bases, with 13 bases between. CDR3 length: 15 amino acids. Germline CDR1 is MGHRA and CDR2 is YSYEKL. The CDR3 loop reads CASSQDRGKRYGYTF. For the CDR3, the DNA is TGCGCCAGCAGCCAAGATCGCGGGAAGAGATATGGCTACACCTTC.

The chain is built from TRBV7-9 and TRBJ2-7; 8 nucleotides line up with TRBD1. In germline, CDR1 is SEHNR, CDR2 FQNEAQ (reference sequence). The trim removed 5 bases at V and 4 bases at J, leaving 7 bases unmatched. CDR3 length equals 14 residues. The CDR3 DNA follows: TGTGCCAGCAGCCGGCGACAGGGGTTTTACGAGCAGTACTTC. Its protein is CASSRRQGFYEQYF.

The CDR3 region has the DNA TGCGCCAGCAGTTTAGCGGGAGAAGGCCCAGATACGCAGTATTTT. Amino acids: CASSLAGEGPDTQYF. The genes are TRBV5-1 and TRBJ2-3; TRBD2 aligns across 9 bases. With V trimmed by 5 bases and J by 4 bases, 8 bases remained unmatched. This CDR3 contains 15 residues. Looked up from germline, CDR1 is SGHRS and CDR2 is YFSETQ.

This chain connects TRBV5-6 to TRBJ2-6, with TRBD2 identical over 7 bases. The V segment lost 4 bases and the J segment 0 bases; nucleotides outside the gene matches: 7. The CDR3 spans 17 residues. Germline V CDR1 and CDR2: SGHDT, YYEEEE. The CDR3, as DNA: TGTGCCAGCAGCCCCGGGGGGTTTTTCTCTGGGGCCAACGTCCTGACTTTC. This sequence encodes CASSPGGFFSGANVLTF.

V usage is TRBV5-1 and J usage is TRBJ2-3; no definite D call. The CDR3 has 14 residues. The germline V and J ends were trimmed by 1 base and 5 bases, with 11 bases remaining between them. The germline V gene has CDR1 SGHRS and CDR2 YFSETQ. The DNA of the CDR3 is TGCGCCAGCAGCTTGCCAAACTCAGGAGATACGCAGTATTTT. Its translation is CASSLPNSGDTQYF.

This sequence joins TRBV10-1 and TRBJ2-2; 7 bases agree with TRBD1. The germline V gene encodes CDR1 WNHNN and CDR2 SYGVQD (reference sequence). The trim removed 4 bases at V and 1 base at J, leaving 0 bases unmatched. This CDR3 comprises 14 residues. CDR3 in DNA: TGCGCCAGCAGTGGGACAGGGAACACCGGGGAGCTGTTTTTT. Translation gives CASSGTGNTGELFF.

The chain uses TRBV11-2 and TRBJ2-4, with 7 bases matching TRBD1. This CDR3 spans 13 amino acids. Unmatched junction bases numbered 6, after V lost 5 bases and J lost 8 bases. Germline assignment: CDR1 SGHAT and CDR2 FQNNGV. DNA for the CDR3: TGTGCCAGCAGCCTCGGACAGGCGGACATTCAGTACTTC. This translates into CASSLGQADIQYF.

This sequence joins TRBV30 and TRBJ2-3, with TRBD1 matching over 8 bases. Germline-derived CDR1 and CDR2 are GTSNPN and SVGIG (reference sequence). V shed 0 bases and J 3 bases; nucleotides not matched to a gene: 2. The CDR3 contains 14 residues. This CDR3 reads CAWSVGTGTDTQYF. Written as DNA, the CDR3 is TGTGCCTGGAGTGTCGGGACAGGTACAGATACGCAGTATTTT. The entire variable domain, with the rest obtained from reference TRBV30 and TRBJ2-3, is as follows: SQTIHQWPATLVQPVGSPLSLECTVEGTSNPNLYWYRQAAGRGLQLLFYSVGIGQISSEVPQNLSASRPQDRQFILSSKKLLLSDSGFYLCAWSVGTGTDTQYFGPGTRLTVL.

With respect to this clone: Other nucleotide sequences from this sample produce the same CDR3. The V call is TRBV5-1, the J call TRBJ2-2; D might be TRBD2 (5 bases). Germline V lookup: CDR1 SGHRS, CDR2 YFSETQ. The CDR3 covers 14 residues. V was cut by 0 bases and J by 4 bases, with 7 bases left in between. CDR3 nucleotides: TGCGCCAGCAGCTTGGCCAGCGGCACCGGGGAGCTGTTTTTT. The encoded protein is CASSLASGTGELFF.

The chain recombines TRBV4-1 with TRBJ2-1; 11 bases are shared with TRBD2. V lost 0 bases to trimming and J lost 11 bases; unmatched junction nucleotides: 6. Germline values: CDR1 MGHRA, CDR2 YSYEKL. The CDR3 contains 15 residues. CDR3 sequence (DNA): TGCGCCAGCAGCCAAGATATAGCGGGAGGGCCACAGCAGTTCTTC. This translates into CASSQDIAGGPQQFF.

V is TRBV5-1 and J is TRBJ2-5; D might be TRBD1 (6 bases). CDR3 length: 15 amino acids. V lost 5 bases, J lost 2 bases, and 16 bases lay in between. Germline V gene data show CDR1 as SGHRS and CDR2 as YFSETQ. As DNA, the CDR3 is TGCGCCAGCAGGGGGGCCCCGACAGGTCAAGAGACCCAGTACTTC. This encodes CASRGAPTGQETQYF. Drawing the rest from reference TRBV5-1 and TRBJ2-5, the complete variable domain is KAGVTQTPRYLIKTRGQQVTLSCSPISGHRSVSWYQQTPGQGLQFLFEYFSETQRNKGNFPGRFSGRQFSNSRSEMNVSTLELGDSALYLCASRGAPTGQETQYFGPGTRLLVL.

The genes are TRBV28 and TRBJ2-2, with TRBD2 matching 7 bases. CDR1 is MDHEN and CDR2 is SYDVKM in the germline V gene. V lost 8 bases to trimming and J lost 1 base; unmatched junction nucleotides: 4. This CDR3 contains 14 residues. CDR3 amino acids: CASLPSGNTGELFF. The CDR3 nucleotides are TGTGCCAGCTTGCCTAGCGGGAACACCGGGGAGCTGTTTTTT.

The DNA of the CDR3 is TGTGCCAGCAGTGTTATCATGGAAGCTTTCTTT. Encoded protein: CASSVIMEAFF. V and J are TRBV2 and TRBJ1-1; D is unclear. In germline, CDR1 is SNHLY, CDR2 FYNNEI. CDR3 length: 11 residues. V was trimmed by 4 bases and J by 8 bases, leaving 8 bases between them.

The rearrangement joins TRBV30 to TRBJ1-4; unclear D gene. The germline V gene encodes CDR1 GTSNPN and CDR2 SVGIG (reference sequence). Between the trimmed V and J ends, which lost 0 bases and 8 bases, there was a span of 13 bases. This CDR3 has 14 residues. For the CDR3, the DNA is TGTGCCTGGAGTGTACGGCGGGGTTTGGAAAAACTGTTTTTT. Residues: CAWSVRRGLEKLFF. The whole variable domain, filled in from reference TRBV30 and TRBJ1-4, reads SQTIHQWPATLVQPVGSPLSLECTVEGTSNPNLYWYRQAAGRGLQLLFYSVGIGQISSEVPQNLSASRPQDRQFILSSKKLLLSDSGFYLCAWSVRRGLEKLFFGSGTQLSVL.

This sequence joins TRBV28 and TRBJ1-3, with a possible D match to TRBD1 (5 bases). CDR1 is MDHEN and CDR2 is SYDVKM in the germline V gene. V was pared by 10 bases and J by 6 bases, with 19 bases between. This CDR3 has 14 amino acids. The CDR3 DNA sequence: TGTGCCACCCAAATATCGACAGTATTAAACACCATATATTTT. Translating gives CATQISTVLNTIYF.

The V gene is TRBV9, the J gene TRBJ2-2, with 9 bases matching TRBD1. This CDR3 contains 14 residues. From germline, CDR1 is SGDLS and CDR2 YYNGEE. V lost 5 bases to trimming and J lost 4 bases; unmatched junction nucleotides: 3. The chain's CDR3 is CASSGQGSTGELFF. CDR3 sequence (DNA): TGTGCCAGCAGTGGACAGGGGAGCACCGGGGAGCTGTTTTTT.

V gene TRBV6-1 combines with J gene TRBJ2-3, with 8 bases fitting TRBD2. Germline V gives CDR1 MNHNS, CDR2 SASEGT. The V segment lost 5 bases and the J segment 2 bases; nucleotides outside the gene matches: 6. CDR3 length equals 15 residues. For the CDR3, the DNA is TGTGCCAGCAGTTCAACGGGGGGGTCCACAGATACGCAGTATTTT. Its translation: CASSSTGGSTDTQYF.

The CDR3 loop reads CSGLDTGQSTDTQYF. As DNA, the CDR3 is TGCAGCGGCCTTGACACGGGACAGTCAACAGATACGCAGTATTTT. The chain carries TRBV29-1 and TRBJ2-3; 7 nucleotides align to TRBD1. CDR1 is SQVTM and CDR2 is ANQGSEA in the germline V gene. V lost 7 bases and J lost 3; bases outside the gene matches: 13. This CDR3 is 15 amino acids long.

This chain uses TRBV9 with TRBJ2-7, with TRBD1 identical over 9 bases. From germline, CDR1 is SGDLS and CDR2 YYNGEE. The CDR3 runs to 16 residues. V dropped 0 bases and J dropped 0; count of bases not matched to a gene: 4. The DNA of the CDR3 is TGTGCCAGCAGCGTAGCTCCGGGACAGGGCTCCTACGAGCAGTACTTC. Translation: CASSVAPGQGSYEQYF.